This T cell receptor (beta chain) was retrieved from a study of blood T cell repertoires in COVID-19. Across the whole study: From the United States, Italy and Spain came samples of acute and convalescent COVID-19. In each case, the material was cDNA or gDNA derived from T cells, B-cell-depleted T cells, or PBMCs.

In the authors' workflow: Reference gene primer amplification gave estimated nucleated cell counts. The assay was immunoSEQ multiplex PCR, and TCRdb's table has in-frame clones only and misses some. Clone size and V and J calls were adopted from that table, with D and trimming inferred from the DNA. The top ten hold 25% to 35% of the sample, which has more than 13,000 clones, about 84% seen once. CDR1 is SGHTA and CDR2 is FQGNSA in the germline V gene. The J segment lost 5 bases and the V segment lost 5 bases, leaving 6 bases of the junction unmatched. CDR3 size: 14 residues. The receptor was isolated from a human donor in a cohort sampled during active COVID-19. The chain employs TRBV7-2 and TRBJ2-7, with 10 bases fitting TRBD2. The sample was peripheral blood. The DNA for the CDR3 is TGTGCCAGCAGCCCGTCTAGCGGGAGCGACGAGCAGTACTTC. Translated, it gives CASSPSSGSDEQYF.